This TCR beta chain was sequenced during a study of regulatory T cells in long-lasting Graves disease. With regard to this clonotype: The target antigen is unknown.

Building of the TCR beta libraries involved iRepertoire HTBI primers and Arm-PCR of CDR3 regions. MiXCR was run by TCRdb on the multiplex PCR reads, yielding one entry per CDR3 protein. Among some 500,000 distinct CDR3 sequences, approximately 13% were seen once, and the ten largest hold approximately 9.3%. Notes on the study in general: It was possible that the small sample size reduced accuracy.

The time point here: newly diagnosed GD, antithyroid drugs for less than 3 months. PBMC-derived RNA was used for the TCR library. Blood from the periphery, 8.5 to 9 milliliters in all, was drawn into EDTA tubes. The length of the CDR3 is 14 residues. Germline V gives CDR1 MNHEY, CDR2 SMNVEV (reference sequence). The junction had 8 bases not matched to a gene; V was cut back by 10 bases and J by 7 bases. The data also belong to a second study, concerning T cells in Graves' hyperthyroidism and ophthalmopathy. According to that study: Patients showing uncontrolled infection, other autoimmune disease, pregnancy or lactation were ineligible. During a first-round RT-PCR of the TCR CDR3, the HTBI primer set was used.

The sequencing here drew on peripheral blood mononuclear cells (PBMCs), taken at new diagnosis, from a patient treated with antithyroid drugs. The TCR comes from a man aged 30 to 45 with Graves disease. The rearrangement uses TRBV27 and TRBJ2-1; 12 bases fit TRBD2. CDR3 DNA: TGTGCCACCGCGACTAGCGGGAGAGCTAATGAGCAGTTCTTC. Amino acid sequence: CATATSGRANEQFF.